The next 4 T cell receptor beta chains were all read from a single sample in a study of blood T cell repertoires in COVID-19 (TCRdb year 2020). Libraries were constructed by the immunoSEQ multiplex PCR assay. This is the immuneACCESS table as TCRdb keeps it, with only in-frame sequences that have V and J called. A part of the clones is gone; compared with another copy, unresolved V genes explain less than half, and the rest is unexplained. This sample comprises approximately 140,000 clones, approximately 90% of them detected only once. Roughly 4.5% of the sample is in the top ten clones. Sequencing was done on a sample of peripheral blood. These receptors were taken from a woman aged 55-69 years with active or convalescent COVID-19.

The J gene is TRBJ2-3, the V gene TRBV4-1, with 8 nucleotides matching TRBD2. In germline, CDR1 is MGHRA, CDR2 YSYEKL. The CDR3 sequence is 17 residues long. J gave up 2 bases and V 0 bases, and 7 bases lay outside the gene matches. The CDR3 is CASSQDPSGGFTDTQYF. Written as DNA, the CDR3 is TGCGCCAGCAGCCAAGATCCGAGCGGGGGTTTCACAGATACGCAGTATTTT.

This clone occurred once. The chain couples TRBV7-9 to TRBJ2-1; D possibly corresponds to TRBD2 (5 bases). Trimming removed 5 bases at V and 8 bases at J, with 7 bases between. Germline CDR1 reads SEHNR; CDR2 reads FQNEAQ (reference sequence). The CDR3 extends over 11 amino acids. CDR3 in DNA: TGTGCCAGCAGCCCGGACTATGAGCAGTTCTTC. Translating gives CASSPDYEQFF.

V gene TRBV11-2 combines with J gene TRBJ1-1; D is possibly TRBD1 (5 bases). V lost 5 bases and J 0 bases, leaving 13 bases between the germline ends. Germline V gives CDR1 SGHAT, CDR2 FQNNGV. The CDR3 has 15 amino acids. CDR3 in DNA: TGTGCCAGCAGCGCCCAGGGCCCGATGAACACTGAAGCTTTCTTT. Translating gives CASSAQGPMNTEAFF.

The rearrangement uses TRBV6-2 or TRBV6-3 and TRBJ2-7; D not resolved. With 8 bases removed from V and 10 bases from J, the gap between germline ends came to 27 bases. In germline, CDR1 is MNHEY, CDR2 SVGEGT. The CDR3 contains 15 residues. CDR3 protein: CASRRSLQTQILQYF. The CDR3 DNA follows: TGTGCCAGCCGCCGCTCGCTACAGACCCAAATCTTACAGTACTTC.